This passage covers 23 T cell receptor beta chains from one sample sequenced in a study of immune heterogeneity within non-small cell lung tumors. As template, the study used bulk tumor genomic DNA at approximately 610 ng per sample. Taken during surgery, several biopsies per primary tumor were spaced as far apart as possible within the tumor mass. It was patients with untreated, newly diagnosed non-small cell lung cancer who underwent curative surgery. CDR3 of TCR beta was amplified by multiplex PCR that used 32 V and 13 J primers. TCRdb re-analysed the multiplex PCR reads in MiXCR, keeping a single row per CDR3 protein. Of approximately 20,000 distinct CDR3 sequences in the sample, 25% to 35% were seen once. Sequencing was done on a sample of lung tumor tissue. All receptors derive from a man in his forties with non-small cell lung cancer.

This clonotype was seen repeatedly, ten times or more. The chain combines TRBV20-1 with TRBJ2-5, with no clear D. The germline V gene encodes CDR1 DFQATT and CDR2 SNEGSKA (reference sequence). The CDR3 length is 10 residues. Trimming took 4 bases from V and 5 from J, leaving 5 bases between them. The CDR3 coding sequence is TGCAGTGCTAATGACGAGACCCAGTACTTC. Protein: CSANDETQYF.

At least ten counts were recorded for this clonotype. The chain carries TRBV4-2 and TRBJ1-2; 8 bases line up with TRBD1. This CDR3 has 15 amino acids. The V segment lost 0 bases and the J segment 4 bases; nucleotides outside the gene matches: 4. The germline gives CDR1 LGHNA, CDR2 YNFKEQ. CDR3 amino acids: CASSQEDRAGYGYTF. For the CDR3, the DNA is TGTGCCAGCAGCCAAGAGGACAGGGCTGGCTATGGCTACACCTTC.

This clonotype was found many times. The rearrangement links TRBV19 to TRBJ2-7, with D possibly being TRBD1 (5 bases). CDR1 and CDR2 (germline): LNHDA, SQIVND (reference sequence). The V gene lost 6 bases and the J gene lost 0 bases, with 24 bases spanning the gap. The CDR3 extends over 18 amino acids. CDR3 loop: CASRNRGAGSTSSYEQYF. Written as DNA, the CDR3 is TGTGCCAGTAGAAACCGTGGGGCAGGGTCAACGTCCTCCTACGAGCAGTACTTC. Based on the CDR3 plus reference TRBV19 and TRBJ2-7, the full variable domain is DGGITQSPKYLFRKEGQNVTLSCEQNLNHDAMYWYRQDPGQGLRLIYYSQIVNDFQKGDIAEGYSVSREKKESFPLTVTSAQKNPTAFYLCASRNRGAGSTSSYEQYFGPGTRLTVT.

The chain combines TRBV12-3 or TRBV12-4 with TRBJ2-6; possible D gene TRBD2, 6 bases. The CDR3 has 17 residues. The V and J ends lost 6 bases and 4 bases respectively, with 19 bases between them. DNA of the CDR3: TGTGCCAGCAGCCCCGGACTATCGGGACCCGGGGCCAACGTCCTGACTTTC. Its translation: CASSPGLSGPGANVLTF.

The chain has TRBV20-1 and TRBJ2-3; D remains ambiguous. CDR3 size: 15 residues. Germline V gene sequence: CDR1 DFQATT, CDR2 SNEGSKA (reference sequence). Trimming left V 0 bases short and J 0 bases short, with 10 bases between. The CDR3 DNA reads TGCAGTGCTAGAGAACCTAGTGGAAGCACAGATACGCAGTATTTT. Amino acid sequence: CSAREPSGSTDTQYF.

This clonotype turned up a few times. This sequence joins TRBV10-3 and TRBJ2-1; TRBD2 is a possible D gene (6 bases). Germline loops: CDR1 ENHRY, CDR2 SYGVKD. V lost 4 bases and J 7 bases, leaving 8 bases between the germline ends. This CDR3 contains 12 residues. The chain's CDR3 is CAISGRGNEQFF. The CDR3 region has the DNA TGTGCCATCAGTGGGCGGGGAAATGAGCAGTTCTTC.

The table lists this clonotype with a few counts. The rearrangement links TRBV24-1 to TRBJ2-2, with 7 bases identical to TRBD2. This CDR3 is 16 amino acids long. Unmatched junction bases numbered 9, after V lost 1 base and J lost 8 bases. Germline CDR1 and CDR2: KGHDR and SFDVKD. The CDR3 DNA follows: TGTGCCACCAGTGATTTCAGCGGGACGACGGGTGGGGAGCTGTTTTTT. It specifies CATSDFSGTTGGELFF.

This clonotype was seen many times. The rearrangement joins TRBV9 to TRBJ2-1; D not certain. The germline CDR1 and CDR2 sequences are SGDLS and YYNGEE. Trimming cost V 0 bases and J 1 base, with 8 bases left between them. The CDR3 sequence is 15 residues long. The CDR3 here is CASSVDTPSYNEQFF. CDR3 DNA sequence: TGTGCCAGCAGCGTAGATACTCCTTCCTACAATGAGCAGTTCTTC.

This clonotype is categorized as medium-sized. The chain uses TRBV6-1 and TRBJ2-7, with 7 bases fitting TRBD2. With 5 bases clipped from V and 3 bases from J, the junction kept 7 bases outside the gene matches. The CDR3 has 14 amino acids. In germline, CDR1 is MNHNS, CDR2 SASEGT. CDR3 DNA sequence: TGTGCCAGCAGTAAAAACGGGGGGAACTACGAGCAGTACTTC. Translation: CASSKNGGNYEQYF.

Concerning this clonotype itself: This may come from a read error, since a much larger clone is one base off. This chain connects TRBV6-2 or TRBV6-3 to TRBJ1-2; TRBD1 agrees at 8 bases. CDR3 size: 13 residues. The germline gives CDR1 MNHEY, CDR2 SVGEGT. V trimming: 6 bases; J trimming: 4 bases; junction bases outside the gene matches: 4. CDR3 nucleotides: TGTGCCAGCAGGGGACAGGCCCCCTATGGCTACACCTTC. Protein product: CASRGQAPYGYTF.

This clonotype was picked up a small number of times. The J gene is TRBJ2-1, the V gene TRBV20-1; 7 positions agree with TRBD1. CDR3 length equals 12 residues. The V segment lost 5 bases and the J segment 10 bases; nucleotides outside the gene matches: 8. Germline values: CDR1 DFQATT, CDR2 SNEGSKA (reference sequence). CDR3 amino acids: CSASRDSNEQFF. The DNA of the CDR3 is TGCAGTGCTTCCCGGGACAGTAACGAGCAGTTCTTC.

Worth noting for this clonotype: This may come from a read error, since a much larger clone is one base off. The rearrangement joins TRBV6-9 to TRBJ2-7, with D hard to call. Trimming stripped 3 bases from V and 1 base from J, with 7 bases between. Germline loops: CDR1 MNHGY, CDR2 SVAAGI. This CDR3 is built from 13 residues. The CDR3 DNA reads TGTGCCAGCAGTTACAGGCAGTCCTACGAGCAGTACTTC. This codes for CASSYRQSYEQYF.

Worth noting for this clonotype: A much larger clone sits a single nucleotide away, making a read error possible. The chain has TRBV5-1 and TRBJ2-2, with D perhaps assigned TRBD1 or TRBD2 (5 bases each). Germline CDR1 SGHRS, CDR2 YFSETQ. The CDR3 extends over 14 amino acids. The CDR3 protein is CASRPGTHTGEMFF. For the CDR3, the DNA is TGCGCCAGCAGACCCGGGACGCACACCGGGGAGATGTTTTTT. Looking up the rest from reference TRBV5-1 and TRBJ2-2 gives the full variable domain: KAGVTQTPRYLIKTRGQQVTLSCSPISGHRSVSWYQQTPGQGLQFLFEYFSETQRNKGNFPGRFSGRQFSNSRSEMNVSTLELGDSALYLCASRPGTHTGEMFFGEGSRLTVL.

Concerning this clonotype: This may stem from a read error, because a much larger clone lies one nucleotide away. J is TRBJ2-7 and V is TRBV19, with 12 bases fitting TRBD2. Germline V gene sequence: CDR1 LNHDA, CDR2 SQIVND (reference sequence). The CDR3 is 16 residues long. The CDR3 loop is CAGSSGTSGGFYEQYF. The CDR3 DNA reads TGTGCCGGTAGTTCAGGCACTAGCGGGGGGTTCTACGAGCAGTACTTC.

The V call is TRBV19, the J call TRBJ1-1; perhaps TRBD1 as D (5 bases). The CDR3 runs to 18 residues. V shed 2 bases and J shed 1 base, with 20 bases lying between them. Germline V CDR1 and CDR2: LNHDA, SQIVND (reference sequence). The CDR3 protein is CASSIRGGVGSSNTEAFF. The CDR3 nucleotides read TGTGCCAGTAGTATACGGGGCGGTGTAGGGTCGTCGAACACTGAAGCTTTCTTT.

By share of the sample, this clonotype is medium-sized. The chain carries TRBV27 and TRBJ1-6, with TRBD1 matching over 7 bases. The CDR3 is made up of 15 amino acids. V trimming: 5 bases; J trimming: 1 base; junction bases outside the gene matches: 2. CDR1 MNHEY and CDR2 SMNVEV come from the germline V gene (reference sequence). CDR3: CASSRQGSYNSPLHF. CDR3 nucleotides: TGTGCCAGCAGTAGACAGGGATCCTATAATTCACCCCTCCACTTT.

A remark on this clonotype: Relative to the germline gene, one junction end is altered; a read error may explain this. The chain has TRBV20-1 and TRBJ2-2; D is perhaps TRBD2 (6 bases). The germline CDR1 and CDR2 sequences are DFQATT and SNEGSKA (reference sequence). The CDR3 loop spans 14 amino acids. CDR3 region: CSARVRGMGGERFF. The CDR3 DNA reads as TGCAGTGCTAGAGTTCGCGGGATGGGCGGGGAGCGGTTTTTT.

In the case of this clonotype: One base away lies a much larger clone, so this may be a sequencing read error. The chain recombines TRBV11-1 with TRBJ2-3; D not resolved. The CDR3 sequence is 15 residues long. Looked up from germline, CDR1 is SGHAT and CDR2 is FQDESV (reference sequence). Here the CDR3 DNA reads TGTGCCAGCAGCTTAGGGCTGGGGAACACAGATAAGCAGTATTTT. Its translation: CASSLGLGNTDKQYF.

At least ten counts were recorded for this clonotype. The chain is built from TRBV10-3 and TRBJ2-7; D is perhaps TRBD2 (5 bases). With 4 bases removed from V and 0 bases from J, the gap between germline ends came to 10 bases. Germline assignment: CDR1 ENHRY and CDR2 SYGVKD. This CDR3 contains 14 residues. The DNA of the CDR3 is TGTGCCATCAGTGGTGTAGGGAGCTCCTACGAGCAGTACTTC. This translates into CAISGVGSSYEQYF.

In this sample, this clonotype is medium-sized. The rearrangement uses TRBV19 and TRBJ1-5; 7 bases are shared with TRBD1. CDR1 and CDR2 (germline): LNHDA, SQIVND (reference sequence). The CDR3 length is 16 residues. Germline trimming cut 9 bases from V and 2 bases from J; bases unmatched to any gene: 13. The CDR3 loop reads CASLTGSWDGNQPQHF. CDR3 DNA sequence: TGTGCCAGCCTGACAGGGTCTTGGGACGGCAATCAGCCCCAGCATTTT.

Relative to its sample, this clonotype is medium-sized (0.01 to 0.1%). V gene TRBV28 combines with J gene TRBJ1-4, with D unresolved. The CDR3 loop spans 15 amino acids. CDR1 and CDR2 (germline): MDHEN, SYDVKM. V shed 5 bases and J shed 2 bases, with 12 bases lying between them. CDR3 sequence reads: CASSPWGRTNEKLFF. CDR3 DNA: TGTGCCAGCAGTCCATGGGGTAGGACTAATGAAAAACTGTTTTTT.

This clonotype was counted many times. V usage is TRBV2 and J usage is TRBJ2-7; tentatively, D is TRBD2 (5 bases). Germline CDR1 is SNHLY and CDR2 is FYNNEI. Between the trimmed V and J ends, which lost 6 bases and 2 bases, there was a span of 11 bases. This CDR3 is 13 amino acids long. CDR3 DNA: TGTGCCAGCAGGAGGGAGATAACCTACGAGCAGTACTTC. Amino acids: CASRREITYEQYF.

There are many counts of this clonotype. The rearrangement uses TRBV20-1 and TRBJ2-7; 8 bases align to TRBD2. The CDR3 length is 14 residues. The germline V gene has CDR1 DFQATT and CDR2 SNEGSKA (reference sequence). The trim removed 6 bases at V and 1 base at J, leaving 8 bases unmatched. The CDR3: CSASHSGTSYEQYF. As DNA, the CDR3 is TGCAGTGCGTCTCATAGCGGGACTTCCTACGAGCAGTACTTC.